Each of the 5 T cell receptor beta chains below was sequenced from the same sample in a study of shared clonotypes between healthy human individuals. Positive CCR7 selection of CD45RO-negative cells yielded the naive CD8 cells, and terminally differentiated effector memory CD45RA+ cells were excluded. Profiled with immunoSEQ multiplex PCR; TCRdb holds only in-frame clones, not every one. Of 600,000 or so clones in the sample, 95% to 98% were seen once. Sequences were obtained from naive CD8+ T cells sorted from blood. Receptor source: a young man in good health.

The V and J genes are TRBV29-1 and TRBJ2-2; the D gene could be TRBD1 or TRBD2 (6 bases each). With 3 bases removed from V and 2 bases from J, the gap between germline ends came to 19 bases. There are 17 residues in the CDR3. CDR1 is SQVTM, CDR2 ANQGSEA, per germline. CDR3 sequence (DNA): TGCAGCGTTGATGGCAGGGTGGAGGGGGGTAACACCGGGGAGCTGTTTTTT. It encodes CSVDGRVEGGNTGELFF.

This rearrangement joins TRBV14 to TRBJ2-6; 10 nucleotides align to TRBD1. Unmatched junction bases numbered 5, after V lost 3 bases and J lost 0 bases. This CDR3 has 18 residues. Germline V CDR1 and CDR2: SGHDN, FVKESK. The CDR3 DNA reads TGTGCCAGCAGCCACCCCGGGACAGGGGCCTCTGGGGCCAACGTCCTGACTTTC. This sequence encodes CASSHPGTGASGANVLTF.

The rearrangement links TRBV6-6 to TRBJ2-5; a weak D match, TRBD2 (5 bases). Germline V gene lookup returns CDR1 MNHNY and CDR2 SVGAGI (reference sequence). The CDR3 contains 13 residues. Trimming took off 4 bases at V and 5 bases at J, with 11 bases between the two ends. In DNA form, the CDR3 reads TGTGCCAGCAGTTCGAGGGTTTGGGAGACCCAGTACTTC. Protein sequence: CASSSRVWETQYF.

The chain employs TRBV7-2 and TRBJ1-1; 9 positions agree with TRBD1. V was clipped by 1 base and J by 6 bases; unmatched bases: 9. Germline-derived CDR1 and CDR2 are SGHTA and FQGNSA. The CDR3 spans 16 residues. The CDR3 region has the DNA TGTGCCAGCAGCTTAGGACCCGGACAGGGGCTTGCTGAAGCTTTCTTT. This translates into CASSLGPGQGLAEAFF. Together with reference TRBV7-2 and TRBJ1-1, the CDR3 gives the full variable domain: GAGVSQSPSNKVTEKGKDVELRCDPISGHTALYWYRQSLGQGLEFLIYFQGNSAPDKSGLPSDRFSAERTGGSVSTLTIQRTQQEDSAVYLCASSLGPGQGLAEAFFGQGTRLTVV.

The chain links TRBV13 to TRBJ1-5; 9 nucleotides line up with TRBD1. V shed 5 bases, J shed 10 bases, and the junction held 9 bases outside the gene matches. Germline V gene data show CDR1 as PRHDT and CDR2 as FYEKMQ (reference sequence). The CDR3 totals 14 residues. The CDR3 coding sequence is TGTGCCAGCAGCCGAGGACAGGGGAAGTCACCCCAGCATTTT. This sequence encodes CASSRGQGKSPQHF.